This T cell receptor beta chain was sequenced for a study of molecular identifiers for immune sequencing clone quantification. General study results and limits: Clones that exceeded 20 RNA copies held over 99% of effector molecules, yet under 1% in naive cells.

Isolation of naive CD8 T cells was achieved by sorting on a CD8+CD4-CCR7+CD45RA+ phenotype. Via MiXCR, TCRdb re-called the PCR reads, giving one row per CDR3 protein. This table has about 640,000 distinct CDR3 sequences, just under 20% appearing once. The V gene's germline CDR1 is SQVTM and CDR2 ANQGSEA. The CDR3 contains 19 residues. Notes on this clonotype: The target antigen is unknown. Possible read error: a much larger clone is one base away.

This TCR was sampled from a human donor in good health. Some libraries in this study had Jurkat cell RNA spiked in. Sequenced input: naive CD8+ T cells from blood, with Jurkat cell RNA spiked in. Subset here: FACS-sorted CD8+CD4-CCR7+CD45RA+ naive T cells. The rearrangement links TRBV29-1 to TRBJ2-7, with D possibly TRBD1 on 8 matching bases. Here the CDR3 DNA reads TGCGGCGTTGAAGGATGGGCCGGGGGGACAGGACTTTTTTCCTACGAGCAGTACTTC. It yields the protein CGVEGWAGGTGLFSYEQYF.